This T cell receptor (beta chain) was found in a study of memory CD4+ T cells and cytomegalovirus serostatus. Whole-study context: Healthy Belgian adult donors included about nine CMV-positive and some 25 CMV-negative people.

CDR1 KGHSH and CDR2 LQKENI come from the germline V gene. The CDR3 runs 14 residues. Trimming took off 4 bases at V and 4 bases at J, with 12 bases between the two ends. Under the authors' procedure: Out-of-frame sequences were removed, leaving about 2.2 million distinct TCRbeta sequences. The assay was immunoSEQ multiplex PCR, and TCRdb's table has in-frame clones only and misses some. Clone size and the V and J calls come from that table; the DNA yielded D and trimming. The sample consists of some 73,000 clones, roughly 78% of them appearing once. The sort gate was single viable CD3+CD4+CD8-CD45RO+ cells for memory CD4+ T cells. CMV serostatus came from serum IgG against pp150, pp28, p38, p52.

The rearrangement uses TRBV18 and TRBJ2-3; D call uncertain. The sequence derives from an adult in good health and CMV-seropositive. Sequencing input: memory CD4+ T cells from blood. The CDR3 nucleotides read TGTGCCAGCTCACAGACGGCCCTCGCAGATACGCAGTATTTT. Its protein is CASSQTALADTQYF.